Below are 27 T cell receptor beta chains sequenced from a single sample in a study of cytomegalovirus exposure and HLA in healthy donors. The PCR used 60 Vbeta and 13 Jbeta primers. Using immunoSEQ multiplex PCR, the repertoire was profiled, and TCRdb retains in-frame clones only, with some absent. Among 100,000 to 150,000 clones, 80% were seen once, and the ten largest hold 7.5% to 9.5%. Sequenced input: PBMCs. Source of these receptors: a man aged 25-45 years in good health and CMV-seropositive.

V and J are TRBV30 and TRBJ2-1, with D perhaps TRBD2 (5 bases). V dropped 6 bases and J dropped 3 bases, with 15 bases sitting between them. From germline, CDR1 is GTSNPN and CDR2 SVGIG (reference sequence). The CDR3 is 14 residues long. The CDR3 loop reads CACVAGTSYNEQFF. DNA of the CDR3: TGTGCCTGCGTAGCAGGAACTAGCTACAATGAGCAGTTCTTC.

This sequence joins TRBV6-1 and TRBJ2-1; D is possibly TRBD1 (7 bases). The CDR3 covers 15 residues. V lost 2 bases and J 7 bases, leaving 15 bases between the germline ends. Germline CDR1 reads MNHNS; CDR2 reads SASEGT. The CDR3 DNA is TGTGCCAGCAGTGAAATCAGGGGGGCCGTAAATGAGCAGTTCTTC. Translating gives CASSEIRGAVNEQFF.

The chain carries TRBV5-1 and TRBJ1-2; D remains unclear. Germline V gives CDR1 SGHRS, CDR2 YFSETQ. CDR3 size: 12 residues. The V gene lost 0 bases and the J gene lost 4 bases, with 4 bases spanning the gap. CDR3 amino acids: CASSLDGYGYTF. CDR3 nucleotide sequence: TGCGCCAGCAGCTTGGACGGCTATGGCTACACCTTC.

The CDR3 spells CAWSSGEKLFF. The CDR3 region has the DNA TGTGCCTGGAGTTCGGGGGAAAAACTGTTTTTT. This rearrangement joins TRBV30 to TRBJ1-4; unclear D gene. Germline CDR1 is GTSNPN and CDR2 is SVGIG (reference sequence). CDR3 length equals 11 residues. V shed 2 bases and J shed 8 bases, with 6 bases lying between them.

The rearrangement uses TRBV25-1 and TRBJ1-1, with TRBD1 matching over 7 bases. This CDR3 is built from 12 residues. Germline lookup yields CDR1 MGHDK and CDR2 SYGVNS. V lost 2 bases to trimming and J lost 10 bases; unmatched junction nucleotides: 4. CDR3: CASSEPPGGAFF. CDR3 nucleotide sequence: TGTGCCAGCAGTGAACCTCCAGGGGGAGCTTTCTTT. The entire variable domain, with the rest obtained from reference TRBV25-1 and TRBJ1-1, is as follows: EADIYQTPRYLVIGTGKKITLECSQTMGHDKMYWYQQDPGMELHLIHYSYGVNSTEKGDLSSESTVSRIRTEHFPLTLESARPSHTSQYLCASSEPPGGAFFGQGTRLTVV.

The CDR3 is CASSVEKGANTEAFF. The DNA of the CDR3 is TGTGCCAGCAGCGTAGAGAAGGGGGCGAACACTGAAGCTTTCTTT. The chain has TRBV9 and TRBJ1-1; 7 bases map to TRBD1. V lost 0 bases and J lost 1; bases outside the gene matches: 3. This CDR3 contains 15 residues. CDR1 is SGDLS, CDR2 YYNGEE, per germline.

CDR3 sequence: CASSVDRVLDGYTF. The CDR3 DNA follows: TGTGCCAGCAGCGTTGACAGGGTATTAGATGGCTACACCTTC. V usage is TRBV6-1 and J usage is TRBJ1-2, with 7 bases lining up with TRBD1. V gave up 6 bases and J gave up 6 bases; unmatched junction bases: 10. CDR3 length equals 14 residues. CDR1 is MNHNS, CDR2 SASEGT, per germline.

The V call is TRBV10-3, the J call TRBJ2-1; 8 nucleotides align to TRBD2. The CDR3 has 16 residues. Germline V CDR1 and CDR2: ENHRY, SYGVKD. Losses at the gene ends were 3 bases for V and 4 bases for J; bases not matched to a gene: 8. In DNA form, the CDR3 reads TGTGCCATCAGTGACTCCCCGGGGGGGCCATACAATGAGCAGTTCTTC. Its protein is CAISDSPGGPYNEQFF.

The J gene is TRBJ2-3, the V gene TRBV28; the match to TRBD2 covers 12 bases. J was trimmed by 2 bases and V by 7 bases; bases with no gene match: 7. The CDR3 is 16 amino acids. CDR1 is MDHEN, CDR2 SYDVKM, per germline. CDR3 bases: TGTGCCAGCACGGACCTAGCGGGGGGGCACACAGATACGCAGTATTTT. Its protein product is CASTDLAGGHTDTQYF.

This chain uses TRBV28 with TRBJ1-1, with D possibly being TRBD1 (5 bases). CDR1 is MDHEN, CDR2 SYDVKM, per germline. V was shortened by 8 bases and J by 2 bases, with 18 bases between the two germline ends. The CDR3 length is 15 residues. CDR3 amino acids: CASDEVGAGNTEAFF. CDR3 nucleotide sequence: TGTGCCAGCGACGAGGTAGGGGCAGGTAACACTGAAGCTTTCTTT. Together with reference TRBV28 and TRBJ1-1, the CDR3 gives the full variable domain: DVKVTQSSRYLVKRTGEKVFLECVQDMDHENMFWYRQDPGLGLRLIYFSYDVKMKEKGDIPEGYSVSREKKERFSLILESASTNQTSMYLCASDEVGAGNTEAFFGQGTRLTVV.

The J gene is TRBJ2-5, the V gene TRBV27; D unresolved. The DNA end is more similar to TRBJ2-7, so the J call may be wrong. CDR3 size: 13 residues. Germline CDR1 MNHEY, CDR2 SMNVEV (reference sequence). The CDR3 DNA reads TGTGCCAGCAGTGACGCGGTTACCTACGAGCAGTACTTC. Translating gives CASSDAVTYEQYF.

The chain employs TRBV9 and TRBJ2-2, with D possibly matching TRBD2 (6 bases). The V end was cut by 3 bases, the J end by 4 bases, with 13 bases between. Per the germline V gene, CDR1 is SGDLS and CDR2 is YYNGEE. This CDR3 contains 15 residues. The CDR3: CASSAQPGSTGELFF. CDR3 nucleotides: TGTGCCAGCAGCGCCCAACCCGGGAGCACCGGGGAGCTGTTTTTT.

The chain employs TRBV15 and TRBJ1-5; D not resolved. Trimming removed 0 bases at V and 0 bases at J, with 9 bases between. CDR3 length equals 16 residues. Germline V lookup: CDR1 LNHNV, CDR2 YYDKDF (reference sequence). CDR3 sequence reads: CATSRDTQFSNQPQHF. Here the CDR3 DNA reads TGTGCCACCAGCAGAGATACCCAGTTTAGCAATCAGCCCCAGCATTTT.

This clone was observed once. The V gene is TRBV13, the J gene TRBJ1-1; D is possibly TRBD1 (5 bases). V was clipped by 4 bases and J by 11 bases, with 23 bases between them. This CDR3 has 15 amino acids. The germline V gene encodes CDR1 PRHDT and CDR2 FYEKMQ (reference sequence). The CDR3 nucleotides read TGTGCCAGCAGCTCTCGGGCGGGGGGAGGGTCCGGGGCTTTCTTT. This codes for CASSSRAGGGSGAFF.

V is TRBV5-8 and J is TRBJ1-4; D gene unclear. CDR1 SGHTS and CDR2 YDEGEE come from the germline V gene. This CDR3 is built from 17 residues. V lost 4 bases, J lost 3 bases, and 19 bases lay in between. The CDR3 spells CASSPAVGRPSNEKLFF. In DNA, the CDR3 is TGTGCCAGCAGCCCGGCAGTGGGGAGGCCCTCTAATGAAAAACTGTTTTTT.

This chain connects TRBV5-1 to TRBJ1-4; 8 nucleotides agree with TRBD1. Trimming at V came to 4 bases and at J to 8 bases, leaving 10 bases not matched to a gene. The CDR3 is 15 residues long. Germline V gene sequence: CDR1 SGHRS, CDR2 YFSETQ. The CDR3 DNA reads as TGCGCCAGCAGCCTTTATTCGGGACAGGAAGAAAAACTGTTTTTT. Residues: CASSLYSGQEEKLFF.

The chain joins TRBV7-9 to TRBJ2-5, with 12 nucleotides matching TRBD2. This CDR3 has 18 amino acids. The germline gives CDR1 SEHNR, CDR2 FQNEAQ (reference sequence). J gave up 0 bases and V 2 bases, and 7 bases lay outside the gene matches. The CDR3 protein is CASSLIRRLAGDQETQYF. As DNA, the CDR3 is TGTGCCAGCAGCTTAATAAGGCGACTAGCGGGGGACCAAGAGACCCAGTACTTC.

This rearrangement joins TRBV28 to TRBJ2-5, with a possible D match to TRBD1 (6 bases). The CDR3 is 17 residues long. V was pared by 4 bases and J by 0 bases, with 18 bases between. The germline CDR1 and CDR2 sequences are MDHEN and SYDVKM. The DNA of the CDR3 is TGTGCCAGCAGTTCTCTTCCGGACAGTAGGTACCAAGAGACCCAGTACTTC. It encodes CASSSLPDSRYQETQYF.

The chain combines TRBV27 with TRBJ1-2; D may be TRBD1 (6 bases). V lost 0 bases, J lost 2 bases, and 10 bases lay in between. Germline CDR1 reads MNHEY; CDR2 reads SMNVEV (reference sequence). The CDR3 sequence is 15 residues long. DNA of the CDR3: TGTGCCAGCAGTTTATCAAAGGGGGTGAACTATGGCTACACCTTC. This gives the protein CASSLSKGVNYGYTF.

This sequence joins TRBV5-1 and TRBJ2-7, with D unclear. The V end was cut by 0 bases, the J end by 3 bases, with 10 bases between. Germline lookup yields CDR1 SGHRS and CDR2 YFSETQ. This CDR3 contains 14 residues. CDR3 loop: CASSLGLEFYEQYF. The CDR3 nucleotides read TGCGCCAGCAGCTTGGGTCTGGAGTTCTACGAGCAGTACTTC. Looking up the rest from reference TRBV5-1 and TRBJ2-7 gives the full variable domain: KAGVTQTPRYLIKTRGQQVTLSCSPISGHRSVSWYQQTPGQGLQFLFEYFSETQRNKGNFPGRFSGRQFSNSRSEMNVSTLELGDSALYLCASSLGLEFYEQYFGPGTRLTVT.

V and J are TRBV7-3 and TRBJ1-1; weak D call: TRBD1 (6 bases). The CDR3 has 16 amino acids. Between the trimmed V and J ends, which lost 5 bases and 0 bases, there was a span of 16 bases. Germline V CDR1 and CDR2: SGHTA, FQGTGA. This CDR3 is CASSAEGGAMNTEAFF. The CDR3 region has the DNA TGTGCCAGCAGCGCCGAAGGGGGGGCCATGAACACTGAAGCTTTCTTT.

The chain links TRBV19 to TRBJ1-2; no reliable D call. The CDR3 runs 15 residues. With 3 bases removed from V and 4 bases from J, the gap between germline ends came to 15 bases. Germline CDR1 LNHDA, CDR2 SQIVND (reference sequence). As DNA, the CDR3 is TGTGCCAGTAGTATTGAACACCGTCGGGTCTATGGCTACACCTTC. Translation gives CASSIEHRRVYGYTF.

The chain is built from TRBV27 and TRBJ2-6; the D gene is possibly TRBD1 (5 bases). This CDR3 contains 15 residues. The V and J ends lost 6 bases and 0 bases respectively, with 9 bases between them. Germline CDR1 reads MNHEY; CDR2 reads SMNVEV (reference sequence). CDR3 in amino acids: CASSHTGSGANVLTF. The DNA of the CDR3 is TGTGCCAGCAGCCATACAGGCTCTGGGGCCAACGTCCTGACTTTC.

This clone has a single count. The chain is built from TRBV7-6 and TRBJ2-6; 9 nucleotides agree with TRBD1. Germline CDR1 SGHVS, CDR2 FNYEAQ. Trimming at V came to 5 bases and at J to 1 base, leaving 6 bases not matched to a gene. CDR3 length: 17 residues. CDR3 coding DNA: TGTGCCAGCAGCGTAACCGGGACAGGGTCTGGGGCCAACGTCCTGACTTTC. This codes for CASSVTGTGSGANVLTF. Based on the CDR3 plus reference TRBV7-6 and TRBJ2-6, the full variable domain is GAGVSQSPRYKVTKRGQDVALRCDPISGHVSLYWYRQALGQGPEFLTYFNYEAQQDKSGLPNDRFSAERPEGSISTLTIQRTEQRDSAMYRCASSVTGTGSGANVLTFGAGSRLTVL.

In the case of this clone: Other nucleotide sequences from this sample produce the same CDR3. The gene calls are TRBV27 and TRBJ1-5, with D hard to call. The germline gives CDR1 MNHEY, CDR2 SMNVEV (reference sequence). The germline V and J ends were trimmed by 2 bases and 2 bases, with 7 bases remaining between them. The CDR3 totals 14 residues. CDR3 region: CASSLAGGNQPQHF. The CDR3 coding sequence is TGTGCCAGCAGTTTAGCCGGGGGCAATCAGCCCCAGCATTTT.

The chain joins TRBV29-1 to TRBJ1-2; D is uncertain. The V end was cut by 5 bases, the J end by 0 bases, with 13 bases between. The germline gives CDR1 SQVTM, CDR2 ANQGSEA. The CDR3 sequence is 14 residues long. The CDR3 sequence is CSVNGPGANYGYTF. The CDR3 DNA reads TGCAGCGTTAATGGACCGGGAGCTAACTATGGCTACACCTTC.

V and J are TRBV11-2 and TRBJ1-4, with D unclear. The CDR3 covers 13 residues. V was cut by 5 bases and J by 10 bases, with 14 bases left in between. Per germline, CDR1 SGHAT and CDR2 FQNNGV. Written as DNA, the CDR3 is TGTGCCAGCAGCCCAGGTCCCGACGGAAAACTGTTTTTT. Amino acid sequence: CASSPGPDGKLFF.